Below, 12 T cell receptor beta chains from the same sample are listed, as sequenced in a study of blood T cell repertoires in COVID-19. Method: immunoSEQ multiplex PCR; TCRdb's copy keeps in-frame clones and lacks some. Here the sample spans 60,000 to 65,000 clones, about 77% being singletons. Sequenced material: peripheral blood. Receptor source: a human donor in a cohort sampled during active COVID-19.

This rearrangement joins TRBV9 to TRBJ2-3, with no clear D. This CDR3 has 13 residues. With 0 bases removed from V and 5 bases from J, the gap between germline ends came to 7 bases. Germline V gives CDR1 SGDLS, CDR2 YYNGEE. CDR3 nucleotide sequence: TGTGCCAGCAGCGTAGTACTTCAAGATACGCAGTATTTT. Protein: CASSVVLQDTQYF.

The chain joins TRBV3-1 (or the pseudogene TRBV3-2) to TRBJ2-3; D is perhaps TRBD1 (6 bases). This CDR3 contains 17 residues. Germline CDR1 and CDR2: LGHDT and YNNKEL (reference sequence). V lost 0 bases, J lost 4 bases, and 17 bases lay in between. The CDR3 here is CASSQDLQGFNADTQYF. In DNA, the CDR3 is TGTGCCAGCAGCCAAGATCTTCAGGGGTTCAATGCAGATACGCAGTATTTT.

The chain couples TRBV10-3 to TRBJ1-4; D gene uncertain. The CDR3 consists of 14 residues. The V gene lost 5 bases and the J gene lost 7 bases, with 14 bases spanning the gap. CDR1 and CDR2 (germline): ENHRY, SYGVKD. For the CDR3, the DNA is TGTGCCATCAGTTGGCAGGCCGGAGGTGAAAAACTGTTTTTT. It translates to CAISWQAGGEKLFF.

This sequence joins TRBV7-2 and TRBJ1-1; no reliable D call. Germline assignment: CDR1 SGHTA and CDR2 FQGNSA. The CDR3 length is 13 residues. V lost 2 bases and J lost 7, with 11 bases in between. This chain's CDR3 is CASSLNRGGEAFF. For the CDR3, the DNA is TGTGCCAGCAGCTTAAACCGGGGTGGTGAAGCTTTCTTT.

The genes are TRBV10-1 and TRBJ1-2, with unresolved D. This CDR3 spans 13 amino acids. Per the germline V gene, CDR1 is WNHNN and CDR2 is SYGVQD (reference sequence). V was shortened by 3 bases and J by 3 bases, with 8 bases between the two germline ends. The CDR3 DNA reads as TGCGCCAGCAGTGATAAAGGAGACTATGGCTACACCTTC. Translation: CASSDKGDYGYTF.

V usage is TRBV7-9 and J usage is TRBJ2-1; 7 nucleotides line up with TRBD2. Per germline, CDR1 SEHNR and CDR2 FQNEAQ (reference sequence). V lost 5 bases and J lost 7; bases outside the gene matches: 5. The CDR3 has 13 amino acids. The CDR3 bases are TGTGCCAGCAGCCCCGCGGGGGTGAATGAGCAGTTCTTC. Its translation: CASSPAGVNEQFF.

The rearrangement uses TRBV6-5 and TRBJ2-7; 9 bases agree with TRBD2. The CDR3 is made up of 14 amino acids. Germline trimming cut 6 bases from V and 6 bases from J; bases unmatched to any gene: 9. CDR1 MNHEY and CDR2 SVGAGI come from the germline V gene. In DNA, the CDR3 is TGTGCCAGCAGGGGACTAGCATCCAACATCGAGCAGTACTTC. Translating gives CASRGLASNIEQYF.

In its sample, this clone was seen a few times. V and J are TRBV28 and TRBJ2-2; D might be TRBD2 (6 bases). CDR1 and CDR2 (germline): MDHEN, SYDVKM. The V and J ends lost 6 bases and 0 bases respectively, with 11 bases between them. There are 15 residues in the CDR3. DNA of the CDR3: TGTGCCAGCAGACTGGGGGGAACGAACACCGGGGAGCTGTTTTTT. It encodes CASRLGGTNTGELFF.

This clone was found many times. The chain has TRBV30 and TRBJ1-1; a weak D match, TRBD1 (5 bases). Looked up from germline, CDR1 is GTSNPN and CDR2 is SVGIG (reference sequence). Trimming left V 4 bases short and J 1 base short, with 10 bases between. The CDR3 extends over 13 amino acids. Here the CDR3 reads CAWKARENTEAFF. CDR3 nucleotide sequence: TGTGCCTGGAAGGCCAGGGAGAACACTGAAGCTTTCTTT.

In this sample, this clone turned up many times. The V and J genes are TRBV28 and TRBJ1-6; 9 positions match TRBD1. The germline V gene has CDR1 MDHEN and CDR2 SYDVKM. V dropped 7 bases and J dropped 8; count of bases not matched to a gene: 12. CDR3 size: 16 residues. In DNA form, the CDR3 reads TGTGCCAGCATCGAAGCGAAGTGGGACAGGGATTCACCCCTCCACTTT. Protein sequence: CASIEAKWDRDSPLHF.

This chain links TRBV9 with TRBJ2-2, with TRBD1 matching 10 bases. This CDR3 has 19 residues. Trimming at V came to 2 bases and at J to 5 bases, leaving 15 bases not matched to a gene. Germline loops: CDR1 SGDLS, CDR2 YYNGEE. The CDR3 is CASSVSLGTGVSLTGELFF. CDR3 in DNA: TGTGCCAGCAGCGTCAGCCTTGGGACAGGGGTATCTTTGACCGGGGAGCTGTTTTTT.

V and J are TRBV4-3 and TRBJ1-4; 8 nucleotides align to TRBD1. The germline gives CDR1 LGHNA, CDR2 YSLEER. Trimming at V came to 5 bases and at J to 4 bases, leaving 6 bases not matched to a gene. The CDR3 contains 15 residues. The DNA for the CDR3 is TGCGCCAGCAGCATTCGGACAGGGTTTAATGAAAAACTGTTTTTT. Amino acids: CASSIRTGFNEKLFF.